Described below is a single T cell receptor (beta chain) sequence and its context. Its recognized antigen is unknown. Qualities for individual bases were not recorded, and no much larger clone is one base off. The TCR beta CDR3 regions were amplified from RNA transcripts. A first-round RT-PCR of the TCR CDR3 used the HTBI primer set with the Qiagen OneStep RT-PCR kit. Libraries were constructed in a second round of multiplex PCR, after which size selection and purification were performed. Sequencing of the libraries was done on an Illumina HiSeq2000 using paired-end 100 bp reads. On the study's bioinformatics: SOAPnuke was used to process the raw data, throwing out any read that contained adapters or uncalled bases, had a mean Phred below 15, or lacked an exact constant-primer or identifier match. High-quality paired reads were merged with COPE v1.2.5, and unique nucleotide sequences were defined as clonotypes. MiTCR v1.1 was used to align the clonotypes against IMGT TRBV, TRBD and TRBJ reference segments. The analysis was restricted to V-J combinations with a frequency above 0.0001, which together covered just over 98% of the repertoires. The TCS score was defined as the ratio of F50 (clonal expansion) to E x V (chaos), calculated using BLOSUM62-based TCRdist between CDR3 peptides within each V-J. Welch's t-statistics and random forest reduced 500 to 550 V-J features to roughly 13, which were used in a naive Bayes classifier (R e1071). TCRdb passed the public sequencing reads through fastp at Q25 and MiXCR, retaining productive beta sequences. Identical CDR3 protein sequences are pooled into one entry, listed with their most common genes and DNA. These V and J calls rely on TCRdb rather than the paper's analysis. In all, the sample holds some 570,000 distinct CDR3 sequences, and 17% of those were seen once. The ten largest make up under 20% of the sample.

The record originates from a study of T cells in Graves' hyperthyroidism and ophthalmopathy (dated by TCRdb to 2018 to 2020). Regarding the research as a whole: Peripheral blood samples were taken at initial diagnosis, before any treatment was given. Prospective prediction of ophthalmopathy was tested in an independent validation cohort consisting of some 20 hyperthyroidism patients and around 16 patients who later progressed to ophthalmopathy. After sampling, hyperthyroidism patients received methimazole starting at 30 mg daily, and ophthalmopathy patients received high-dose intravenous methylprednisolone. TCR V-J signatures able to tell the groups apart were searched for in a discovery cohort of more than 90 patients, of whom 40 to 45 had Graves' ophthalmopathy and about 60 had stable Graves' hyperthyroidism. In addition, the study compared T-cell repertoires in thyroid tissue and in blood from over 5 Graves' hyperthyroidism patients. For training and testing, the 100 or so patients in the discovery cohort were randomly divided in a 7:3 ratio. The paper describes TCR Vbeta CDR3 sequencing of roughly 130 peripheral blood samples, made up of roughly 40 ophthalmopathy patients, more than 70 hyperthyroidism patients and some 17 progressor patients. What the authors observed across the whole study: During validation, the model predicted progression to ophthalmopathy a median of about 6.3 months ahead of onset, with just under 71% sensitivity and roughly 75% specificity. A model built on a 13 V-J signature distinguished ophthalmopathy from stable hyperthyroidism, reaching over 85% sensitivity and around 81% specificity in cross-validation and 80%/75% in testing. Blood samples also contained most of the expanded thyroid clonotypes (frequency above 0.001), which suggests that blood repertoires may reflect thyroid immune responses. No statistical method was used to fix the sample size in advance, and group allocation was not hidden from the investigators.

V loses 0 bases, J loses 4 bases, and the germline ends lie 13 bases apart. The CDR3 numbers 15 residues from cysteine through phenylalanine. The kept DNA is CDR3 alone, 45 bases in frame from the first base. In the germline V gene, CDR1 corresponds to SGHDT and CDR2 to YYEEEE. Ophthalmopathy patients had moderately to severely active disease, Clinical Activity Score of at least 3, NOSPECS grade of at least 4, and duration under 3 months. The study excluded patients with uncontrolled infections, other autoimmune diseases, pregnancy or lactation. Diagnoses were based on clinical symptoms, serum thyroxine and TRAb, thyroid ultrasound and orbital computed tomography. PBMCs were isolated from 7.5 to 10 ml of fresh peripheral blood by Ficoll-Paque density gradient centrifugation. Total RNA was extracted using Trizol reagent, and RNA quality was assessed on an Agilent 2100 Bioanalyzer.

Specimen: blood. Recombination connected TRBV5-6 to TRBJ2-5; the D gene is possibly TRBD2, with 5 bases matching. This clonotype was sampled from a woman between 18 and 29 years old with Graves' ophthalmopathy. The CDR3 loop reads CASSLVPGSGETQYF. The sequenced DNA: TGTGCCAGCAGCTTGGTGCCGGGGTCGGGAGAGACCCAGTACTTC.